This entry describes one T cell receptor (beta chain). This may stem from a read error, because a much larger clone lies one nucleotide away. This entry is derived from a study of CD8 T cells in ankylosing spondylitis. The CDR3 consists of 13 residues. CDR1 and CDR2 (germline): DFQATT, SNEGSKA (reference sequence). J lost 2 bases, V lost 7 bases, and 7 bases had no gene match. TCRdb fed the 5' RACE reads into MiXCR, producing one record per CDR3 protein. The table records 150,000 to 200,000 distinct CDR3 sequences, over 10% of them present only once. This chain connects TRBV20-1 to TRBJ2-7; 8 nucleotides match TRBD1. This TCR derives from a female donor with ankylosing spondylitis or in good health (not recorded which). Sequenced input: blood, either unsorted or a sorted T cell fraction (not recorded which). In DNA, the CDR3 is TGCAGTGTACCTCAACAGGGGGCCTACGAGCAGTACTTC. Translation: CSVPQQGAYEQYF.